A selection of T cell receptor beta chains follows, all from one sample in a study of control samples from healthy donors and cancer patients. Here immunoSEQ multiplex PCR was the method, and the copy in TCRdb shows in-frame clones only, minus some. The sample lists 350,000 to 450,000 clones, about 93% occurring once. The sequenced sample was PBMCs. The origin of the receptors is a man between 35 and 55 years old with head and neck cancer. CDR3s leave out the opening cysteine and the closing phenylalanine or tryptophan.

V gene: TRBV7-8
CDR3 length: 14
J gene: TRBJ1-6
CDR3 protein: ASSLSTDSYNSPLH

V gene: TRBV6-1
CDR3 length: 13
J gene: TRBJ2-1
CDR3 protein: ASSESSGVWNEQF

V gene: TRBV28
CDR3 length: 11
J gene: TRBJ1-1
CDR3 protein: ATYGPLNTEAF

V gene: TRBV9
CDR3 length: 16
J gene: TRBJ2-5
CDR3 protein: ASSGRPLGHDIQETQY

V gene: TRBV19
CDR3 length: 14
J gene: TRBJ2-3
CDR3 protein: ASSIQAGGVTDTQY

V gene: TRBV29-1
CDR3 length: 11
J gene: TRBJ1-1
CDR3 protein: SVALTENTEAF

V gene: TRBV19
CDR3 length: 17
J gene: TRBJ1-2
CDR3 protein: ASRSRPGSRGTPNYGYT

V gene: TRBV4-3
CDR3 length: 12
J gene: TRBJ1-1
CDR3 protein: ASSQELVGTEAF

V gene: TRBV10-3
CDR3 length: 11
J gene: TRBJ1-1
CDR3 protein: AISDRGSTEAF

V gene: TRBV7-3
CDR3 length: 13
J gene: TRBJ2-3
CDR3 protein: ASSLGTSGTDTQY

V gene: TRBV4-2
CDR3 length: 12
J gene: TRBJ2-1
CDR3 protein: ASSGTSDYNEQF

V gene: TRBV9
CDR3 length: 13
J gene: TRBJ2-1
CDR3 protein: ASSMTGVSYNEQF

V gene: TRBV11-2
CDR3 length: 14
J gene: TRBJ1-5
CDR3 protein: ASSLAGQGSNQPQH

V gene: TRBV6-2/TRBV6-3
CDR3 length: 12
J gene: TRBJ1-1
CDR3 protein: ASSMTGENTEAF

V gene: TRBV9
CDR3 length: 13
J gene: TRBJ1-4
CDR3 protein: ASSVGETENEKLF

V gene: TRBV12-3/TRBV12-4
CDR3 length: 9
J gene: TRBJ2-3
CDR3 protein: ASTGADTQY